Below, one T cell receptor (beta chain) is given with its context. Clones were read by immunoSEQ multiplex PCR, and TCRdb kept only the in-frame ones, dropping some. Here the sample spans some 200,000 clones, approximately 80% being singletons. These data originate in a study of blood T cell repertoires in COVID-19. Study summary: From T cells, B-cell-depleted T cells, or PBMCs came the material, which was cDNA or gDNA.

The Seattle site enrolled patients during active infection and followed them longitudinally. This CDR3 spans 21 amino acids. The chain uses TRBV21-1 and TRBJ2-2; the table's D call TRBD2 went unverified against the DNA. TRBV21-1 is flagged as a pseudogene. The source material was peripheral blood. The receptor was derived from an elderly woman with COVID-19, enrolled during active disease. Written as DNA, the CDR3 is TGTGCCAGCAGCAAAGTTGCCCTTACCGAAGATAGCGGGAGGGACACCGGGGAGCTGTTTTTT. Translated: CASSKVALTEDSGRDTGELFF.